The clone carrying this T cell receptor (beta chain) was seen more than once but under ten times. These data belong to a study of blood T cell repertoires in COVID-19. Study information: From the United States, Italy and Spain came samples of acute and convalescent COVID-19. T cells, B-cell-depleted T cells, or PBMCs supplied cDNA or gDNA.

Study processing details: Reference gene primer amplification yielded estimated nucleated cell counts. The data were produced by immunoSEQ multiplex PCR, yet TCRdb's version contains in-frame clones alone and is incomplete. V and J calls plus clone size are reproduced from that table; the DNA served to infer D and trimming. This sample has about 250,000 clones, with 65% to 85% found just once. Germline loops: CDR1 SGHAT, CDR2 FQNNGV. V gave up 0 bases and J gave up 6 bases; unmatched junction bases: 6. The CDR3 is 16 residues long. The rearrangement uses TRBV11-2 and TRBJ1-5; 9 positions match TRBD1. The sequence was collected from a woman in her thirties or forties with active or convalescent COVID-19. Sequencing was done on a sample of peripheral blood. CDR3 residues: CASSLDDRGGSQPQHF. As DNA, the CDR3 is TGTGCCAGCAGCTTAGACGACAGGGGGGGTAGTCAGCCCCAGCATTTT.